The TCR beta chain under discussion was sequenced for a study of human versus mouse CDR3 diversity and MHC coevolution. In the study overall: Each sample yielded about 5.5 x 10^6 to 1.7 x 10^7 valid reads.

Between the trimmed V and J ends, which lost 3 bases and 1 base, there was a span of 7 bases. Per germline, CDR1 SGDLS and CDR2 YYNGEE. There are 13 residues in the CDR3. With respect to this clone: What it recognizes is unknown.

Study-wide findings and caveats: Human CDR3s averaged more deletions and insertions than mouse CDR3s. iCHAO1 estimated the human TCR beta repertoire at roughly 1.6 million clonotypes.

Some clones are missing from TCRdb's copy, which holds only in-frame ones; the method was immunoSEQ multiplex PCR. This table has just under 60,000 clones, roughly 94% appearing once. This TCR was recovered from a person aged 55 to 70 in good health. V and J are TRBV9 and TRBJ2-5, with TRBD2 as a possible D gene (5 bases). Sequences were obtained from naive CD4+ T cells from blood. Subset specified: CD45RO-negative CD62L-positive naive CD4 T cells. Here the CDR3 reads CASSGGLQETQYF. CDR3 nucleotides: TGTGCCAGCAGCGGCGGACTCCAAGAGACCCAGTACTTC.